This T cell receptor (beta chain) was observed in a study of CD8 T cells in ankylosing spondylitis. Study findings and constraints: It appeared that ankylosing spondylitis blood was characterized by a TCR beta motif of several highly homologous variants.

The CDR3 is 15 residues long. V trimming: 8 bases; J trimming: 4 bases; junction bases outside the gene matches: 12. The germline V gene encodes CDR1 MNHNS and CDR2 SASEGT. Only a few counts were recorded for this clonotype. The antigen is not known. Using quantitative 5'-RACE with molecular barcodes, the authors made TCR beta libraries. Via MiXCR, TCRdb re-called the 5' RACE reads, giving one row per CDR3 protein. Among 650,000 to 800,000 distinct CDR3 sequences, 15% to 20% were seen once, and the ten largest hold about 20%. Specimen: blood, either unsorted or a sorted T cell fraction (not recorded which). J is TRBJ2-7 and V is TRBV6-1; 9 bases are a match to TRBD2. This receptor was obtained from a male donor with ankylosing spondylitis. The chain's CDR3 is CASLPTSGRQYEQYF. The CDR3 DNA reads TGTGCCAGCCTACCGACTAGCGGAAGACAGTACGAGCAGTACTTC.